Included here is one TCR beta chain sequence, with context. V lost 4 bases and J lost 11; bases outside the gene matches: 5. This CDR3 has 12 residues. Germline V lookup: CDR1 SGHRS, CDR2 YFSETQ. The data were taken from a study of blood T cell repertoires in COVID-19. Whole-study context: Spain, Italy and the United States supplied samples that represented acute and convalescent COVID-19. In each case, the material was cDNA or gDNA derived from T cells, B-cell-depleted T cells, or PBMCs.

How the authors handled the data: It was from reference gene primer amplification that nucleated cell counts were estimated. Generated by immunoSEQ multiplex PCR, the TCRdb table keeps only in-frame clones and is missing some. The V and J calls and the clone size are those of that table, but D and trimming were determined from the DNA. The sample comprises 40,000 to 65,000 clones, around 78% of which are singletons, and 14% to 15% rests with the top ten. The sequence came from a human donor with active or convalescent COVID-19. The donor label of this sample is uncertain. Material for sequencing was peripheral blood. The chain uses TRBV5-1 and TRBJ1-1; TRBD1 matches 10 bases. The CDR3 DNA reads TGCGCCAGCAGCCTGGACAGGGGGGCCGCTTTCTTT. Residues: CASSLDRGAAFF.